This entry concerns a single TCR beta chain. Its antigen is not known. Primed by a sample-barcoded 5' primer and a J-beta primer mix, a second PCR proceeded for 7 to 11 cycles. Each CDR3 protein is one row after TCRdb ran MiXCR on the 5' RACE reads. Of more than 650,000 distinct CDR3 sequences in the sample, about a fifth were seen once. This sample stems from a study of blood T cells in healthy people across ages. General study results and limits: As naive T cell percentage varied, TCR beta diversity correlated strongly with it. No conclusive comparison of naive versus antigen-experienced cells was possible with unsorted PBMCs.

The junction had 9 bases not matched to a gene; V was cut back by 0 bases and J by 4 bases. Germline V gene sequence: CDR1 SGDLS, CDR2 YYNGEE. This CDR3 comprises 17 residues. This chain uses TRBV9 with TRBJ2-3, with 9 bases matching TRBD2. This receptor was identified in a man in his 70s in good health. The sequenced sample consisted of blood. This chain's CDR3 is CASSVAPSAGGADTQYF. The DNA for the CDR3 is TGTGCCAGCAGCGTAGCCCCCTCAGCGGGAGGCGCAGATACGCAGTATTTT.